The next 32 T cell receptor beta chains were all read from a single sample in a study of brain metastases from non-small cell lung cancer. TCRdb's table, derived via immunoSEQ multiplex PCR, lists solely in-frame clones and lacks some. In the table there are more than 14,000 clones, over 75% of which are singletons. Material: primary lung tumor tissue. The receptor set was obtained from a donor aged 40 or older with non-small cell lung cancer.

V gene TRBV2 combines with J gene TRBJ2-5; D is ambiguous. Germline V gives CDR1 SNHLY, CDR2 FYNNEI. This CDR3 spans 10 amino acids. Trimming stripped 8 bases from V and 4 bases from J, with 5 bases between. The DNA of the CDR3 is TGTGCCAGCGGTTCAGAGACCCAGTACTTC. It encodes CASGSETQYF.

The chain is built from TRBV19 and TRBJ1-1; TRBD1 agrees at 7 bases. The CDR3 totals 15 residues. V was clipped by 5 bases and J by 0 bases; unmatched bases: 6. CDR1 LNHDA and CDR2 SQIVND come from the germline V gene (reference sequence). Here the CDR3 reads CASSAQGDMNTEAFF. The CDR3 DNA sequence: TGTGCCAGTAGTGCCCAGGGGGATATGAACACTGAAGCTTTCTTT.

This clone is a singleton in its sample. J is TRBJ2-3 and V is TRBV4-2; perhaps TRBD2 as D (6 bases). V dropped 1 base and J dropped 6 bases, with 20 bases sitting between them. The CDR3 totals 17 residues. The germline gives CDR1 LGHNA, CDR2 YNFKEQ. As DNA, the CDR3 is TGTGCCAGCAGCCAAGTGTTCGGAGAGGAGGGGAGGGATACGCAGTATTTT. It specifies CASSQVFGEEGRDTQYF.

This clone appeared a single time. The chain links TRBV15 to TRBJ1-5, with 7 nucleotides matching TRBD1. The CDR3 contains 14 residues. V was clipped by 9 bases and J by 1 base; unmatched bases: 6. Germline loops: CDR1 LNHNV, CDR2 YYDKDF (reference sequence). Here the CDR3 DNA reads TGTGCCACGAGGGGGCCCTCGAGCAATCAGCCCCAGCATTTT. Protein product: CATRGPSSNQPQHF. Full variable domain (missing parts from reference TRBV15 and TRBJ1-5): DAMVIQNPRYQVTQFGKPVTLSCSQTLNHNVMYWYQQKSSQAPKLLFHYYDKDFNNEADTPDNFQSRRPNTSFCFLDIRSPGLGDTAMYLCATRGPSSNQPQHFGDGTRLSIL.

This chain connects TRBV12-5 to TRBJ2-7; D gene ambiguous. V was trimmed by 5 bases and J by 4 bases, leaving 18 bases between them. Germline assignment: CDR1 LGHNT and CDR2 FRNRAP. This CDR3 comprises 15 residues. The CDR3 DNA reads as TGTGCTAGTGGTCCCCGGACCCAATTGGGGTACGAGCAGTACTTC. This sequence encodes CASGPRTQLGYEQYF.

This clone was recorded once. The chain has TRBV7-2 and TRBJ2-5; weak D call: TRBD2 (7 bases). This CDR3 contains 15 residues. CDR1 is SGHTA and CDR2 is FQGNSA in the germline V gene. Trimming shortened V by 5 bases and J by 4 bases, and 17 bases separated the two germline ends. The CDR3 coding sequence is TGTGCCAGCAGCACCTTTGAGGGGGGGAGAGAGACCCAGTACTTC. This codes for CASSTFEGGRETQYF.

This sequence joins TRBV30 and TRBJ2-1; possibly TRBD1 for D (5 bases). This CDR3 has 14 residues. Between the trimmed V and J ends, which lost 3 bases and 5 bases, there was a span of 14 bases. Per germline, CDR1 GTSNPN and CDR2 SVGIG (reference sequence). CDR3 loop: CAWRWQGENNEQFF. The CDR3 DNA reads TGTGCCTGGAGGTGGCAGGGCGAAAACAATGAGCAGTTCTTC.

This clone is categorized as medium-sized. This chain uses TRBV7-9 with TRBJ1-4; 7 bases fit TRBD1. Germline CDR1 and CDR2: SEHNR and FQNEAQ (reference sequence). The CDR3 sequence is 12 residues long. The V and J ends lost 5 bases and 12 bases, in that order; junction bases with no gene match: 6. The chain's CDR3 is CASSPGQPELFF. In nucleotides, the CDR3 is TGTGCCAGCAGCCCGGGACAGCCAGAACTGTTTTTT.

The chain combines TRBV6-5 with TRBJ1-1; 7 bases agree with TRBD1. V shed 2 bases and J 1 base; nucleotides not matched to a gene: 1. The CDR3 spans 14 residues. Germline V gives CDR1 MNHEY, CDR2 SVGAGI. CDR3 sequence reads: CASSYAGGNTEAFF. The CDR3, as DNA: TGTGCCAGCAGTTACGCAGGGGGGAACACTGAAGCTTTCTTT.

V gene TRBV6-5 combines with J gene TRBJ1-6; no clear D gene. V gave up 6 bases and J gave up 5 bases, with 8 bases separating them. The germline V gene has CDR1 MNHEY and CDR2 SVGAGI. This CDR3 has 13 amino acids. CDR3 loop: CASRNNNNSPLHF. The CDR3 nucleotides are TGTGCCAGCAGGAACAACAATAATTCACCCCTCCACTTT.

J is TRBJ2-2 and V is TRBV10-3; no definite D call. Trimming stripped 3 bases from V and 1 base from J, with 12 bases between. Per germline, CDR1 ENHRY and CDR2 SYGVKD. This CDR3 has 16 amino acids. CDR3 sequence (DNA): TGTGCCATCAGTGATTCGCCTAACTGGAACACCGGGGAGCTGTTTTTT. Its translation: CAISDSPNWNTGELFF.

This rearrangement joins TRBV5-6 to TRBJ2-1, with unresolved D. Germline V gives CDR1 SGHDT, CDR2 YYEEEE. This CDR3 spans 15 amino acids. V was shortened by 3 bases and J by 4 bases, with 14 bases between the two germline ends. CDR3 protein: CASSSGSDRYNEQFF. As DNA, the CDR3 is TGTGCCAGCAGCTCGGGCTCTGACCGATACAATGAGCAGTTCTTC.

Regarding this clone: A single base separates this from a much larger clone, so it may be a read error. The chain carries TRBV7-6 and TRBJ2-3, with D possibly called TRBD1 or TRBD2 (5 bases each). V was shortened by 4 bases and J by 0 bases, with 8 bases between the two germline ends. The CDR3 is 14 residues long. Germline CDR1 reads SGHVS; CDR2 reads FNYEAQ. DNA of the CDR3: TGTGCCAGCAGCTCGGGACCTAGCACAGATACGCAGTATTTT. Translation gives CASSSGPSTDTQYF.

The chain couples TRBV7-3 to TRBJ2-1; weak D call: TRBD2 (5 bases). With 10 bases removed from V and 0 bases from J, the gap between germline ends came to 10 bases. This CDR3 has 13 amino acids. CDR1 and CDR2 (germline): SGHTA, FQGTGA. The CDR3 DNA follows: TGTGCCACCGGGGTTAGCTCCTACAATGAGCAGTTCTTC. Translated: CATGVSSYNEQFF.

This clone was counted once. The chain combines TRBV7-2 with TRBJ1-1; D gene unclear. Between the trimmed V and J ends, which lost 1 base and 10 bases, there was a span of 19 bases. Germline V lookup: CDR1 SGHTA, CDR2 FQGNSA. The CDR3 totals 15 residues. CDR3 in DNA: TGTGCCAGCAGCTTAGATTGGGCCAATACTGCAAGAGCTTTCTTT. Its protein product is CASSLDWANTARAFF.

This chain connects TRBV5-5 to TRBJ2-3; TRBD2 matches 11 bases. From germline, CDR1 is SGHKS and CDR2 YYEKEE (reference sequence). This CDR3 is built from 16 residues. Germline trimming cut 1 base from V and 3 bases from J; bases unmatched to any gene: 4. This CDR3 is CASSLRLAGLTDTQYF. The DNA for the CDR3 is TGTGCCAGCAGCTTGAGACTAGCGGGGCTGACAGATACGCAGTATTTT.

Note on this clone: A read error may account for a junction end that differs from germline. The CDR3 here is CANSPDSYTEAFF. Here the CDR3 DNA reads TGTGCCAACTCACCGGACAGTTACACTGAAGCTTTCTTT. The rearrangement joins TRBV18 to TRBJ1-1; tentative D call: TRBD1 (6 bases). The CDR3 runs 13 residues. The germline V gene has CDR1 KGHSH and CDR2 LQKENI.

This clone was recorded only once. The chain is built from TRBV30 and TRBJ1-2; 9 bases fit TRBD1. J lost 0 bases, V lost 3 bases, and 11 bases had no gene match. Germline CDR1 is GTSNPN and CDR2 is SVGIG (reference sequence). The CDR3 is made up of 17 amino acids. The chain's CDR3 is CAWRGYSTGGANYGYTF. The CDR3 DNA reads TGTGCCTGGAGGGGATACTCGACAGGGGGTGCTAACTATGGCTACACCTTC.

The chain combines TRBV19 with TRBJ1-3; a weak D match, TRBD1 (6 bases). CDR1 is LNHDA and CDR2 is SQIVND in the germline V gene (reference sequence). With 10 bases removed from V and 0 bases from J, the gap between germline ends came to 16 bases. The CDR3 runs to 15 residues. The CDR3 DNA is TGTGCCACCACAGGGAGCGGTTTCTCTGGAAACACCATATATTTT. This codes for CATTGSGFSGNTIYF. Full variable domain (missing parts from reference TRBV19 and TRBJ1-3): DGGITQSPKYLFRKEGQNVTLSCEQNLNHDAMYWYRQDPGQGLRLIYYSQIVNDFQKGDIAEGYSVSREKKESFPLTVTSAQKNPTAFYLCATTGSGFSGNTIYFGEGSWLTVV.

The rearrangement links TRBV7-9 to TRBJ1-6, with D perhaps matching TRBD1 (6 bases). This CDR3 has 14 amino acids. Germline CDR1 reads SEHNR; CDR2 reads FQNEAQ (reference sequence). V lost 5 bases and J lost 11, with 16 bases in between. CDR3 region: CASSPTGRKPPLHF. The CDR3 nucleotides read TGTGCCAGCAGCCCCACAGGGCGGAAGCCACCCCTCCACTTT.

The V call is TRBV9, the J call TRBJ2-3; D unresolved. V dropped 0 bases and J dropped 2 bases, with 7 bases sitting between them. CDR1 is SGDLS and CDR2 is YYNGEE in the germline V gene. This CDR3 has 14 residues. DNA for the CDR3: TGTGCCAGCAGCGTAGTAGGTTACACAGATACGCAGTATTTT. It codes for CASSVVGYTDTQYF.

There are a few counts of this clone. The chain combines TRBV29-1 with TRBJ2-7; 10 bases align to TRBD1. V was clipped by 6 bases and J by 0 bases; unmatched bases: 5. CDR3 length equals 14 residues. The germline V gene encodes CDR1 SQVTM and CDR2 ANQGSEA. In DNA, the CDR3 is TGCAGCGTGGGGGGACAGGGGAGCTCCTACGAGCAGTACTTC. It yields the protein CSVGGQGSSYEQYF.

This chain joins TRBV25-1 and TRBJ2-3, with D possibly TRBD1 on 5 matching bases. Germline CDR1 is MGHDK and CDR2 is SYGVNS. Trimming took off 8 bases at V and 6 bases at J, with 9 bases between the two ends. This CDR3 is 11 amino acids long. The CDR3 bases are TGTGCCAGCCTCAGGGTGGATACGCAGTATTTT. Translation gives CASLRVDTQYF.

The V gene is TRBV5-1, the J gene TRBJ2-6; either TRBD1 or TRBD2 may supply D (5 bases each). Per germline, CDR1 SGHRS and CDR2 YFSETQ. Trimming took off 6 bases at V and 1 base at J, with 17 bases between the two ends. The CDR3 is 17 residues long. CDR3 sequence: CASNSLSGRSGANVLTF. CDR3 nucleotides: TGCGCCAGCAATTCATTATCAGGGAGATCTGGGGCCAACGTCCTGACTTTC. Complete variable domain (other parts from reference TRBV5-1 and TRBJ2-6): KAGVTQTPRYLIKTRGQQVTLSCSPISGHRSVSWYQQTPGQGLQFLFEYFSETQRNKGNFPGRFSGRQFSNSRSEMNVSTLELGDSALYLCASNSLSGRSGANVLTFGAGSRLTVL.

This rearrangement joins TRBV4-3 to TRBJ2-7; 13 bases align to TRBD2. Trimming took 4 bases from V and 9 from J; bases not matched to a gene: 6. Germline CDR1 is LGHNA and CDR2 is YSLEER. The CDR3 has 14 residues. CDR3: CASSPPGLAGVQYF. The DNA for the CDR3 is TGCGCCAGCAGCCCACCCGGACTAGCGGGGGTGCAGTACTTC.

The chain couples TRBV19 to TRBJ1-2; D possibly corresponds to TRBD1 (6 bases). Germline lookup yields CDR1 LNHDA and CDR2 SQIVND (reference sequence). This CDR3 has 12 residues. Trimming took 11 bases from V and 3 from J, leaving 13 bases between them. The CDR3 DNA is TGTGCCGTCGGGGGGCCTTACTATGGCTACACCTTC. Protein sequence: CAVGGPYYGYTF.

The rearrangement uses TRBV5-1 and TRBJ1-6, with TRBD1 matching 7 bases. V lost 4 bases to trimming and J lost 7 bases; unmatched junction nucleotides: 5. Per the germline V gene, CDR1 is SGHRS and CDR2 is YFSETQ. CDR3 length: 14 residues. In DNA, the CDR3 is TGCGCCAGCAGCCGGACAGGAGGAAATTCACCCCTCCACTTT. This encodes CASSRTGGNSPLHF.

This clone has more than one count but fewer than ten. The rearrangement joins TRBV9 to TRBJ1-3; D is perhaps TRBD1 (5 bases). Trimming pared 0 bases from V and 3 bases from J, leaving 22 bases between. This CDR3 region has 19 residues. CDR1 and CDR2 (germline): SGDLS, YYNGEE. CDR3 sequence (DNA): TGTGCCAGCAGCGTAGAGCCAGGACGAGGGACTCTCAGTGGAAACACCATATATTTT. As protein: CASSVEPGRGTLSGNTIYF.

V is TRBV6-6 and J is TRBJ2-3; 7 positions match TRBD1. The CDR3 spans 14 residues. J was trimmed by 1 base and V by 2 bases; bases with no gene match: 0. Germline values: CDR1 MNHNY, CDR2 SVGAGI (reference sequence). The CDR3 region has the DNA TGTGCCAGCAGTTACAGGGGGCGCACAGATACGCAGTATTTT. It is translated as CASSYRGRTDTQYF.

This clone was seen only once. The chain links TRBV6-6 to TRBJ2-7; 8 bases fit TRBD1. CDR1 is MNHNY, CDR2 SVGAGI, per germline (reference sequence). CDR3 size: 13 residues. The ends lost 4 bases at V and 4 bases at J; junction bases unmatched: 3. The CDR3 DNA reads TGTGCCAGCAGTTTACAGGGGGGTTACGAGCAGTACTTC. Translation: CASSLQGGYEQYF.

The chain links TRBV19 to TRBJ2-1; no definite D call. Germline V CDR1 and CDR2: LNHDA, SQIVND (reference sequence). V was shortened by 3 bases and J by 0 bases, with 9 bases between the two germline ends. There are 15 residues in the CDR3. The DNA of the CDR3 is TGTGCCAGTAGTATCGACACGAGCTCCTACAATGAGCAGTTCTTC. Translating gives CASSIDTSSYNEQFF. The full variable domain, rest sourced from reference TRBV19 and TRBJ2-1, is DGGITQSPKYLFRKEGQNVTLSCEQNLNHDAMYWYRQDPGQGLRLIYYSQIVNDFQKGDIAEGYSVSREKKESFPLTVTSAQKNPTAFYLCASSIDTSSYNEQFFGPGTRLTVL.

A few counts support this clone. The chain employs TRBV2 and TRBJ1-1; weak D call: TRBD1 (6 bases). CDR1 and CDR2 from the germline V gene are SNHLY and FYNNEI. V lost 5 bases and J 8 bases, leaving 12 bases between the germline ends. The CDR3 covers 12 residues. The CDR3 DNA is TGTGCCAGCAGTCCGGACAGTCCCGAAGCTTTCTTT. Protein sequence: CASSPDSPEAFF.